A single sample is the source of the 19 T cell receptor beta chains below, sequenced in a study of T cell changes during pregnancy in multiple sclerosis. Using immunoSEQ multiplex PCR, the repertoire was profiled, and TCRdb retains in-frame clones only, with some absent. The data show tens of thousands of clones, with 88% seen just once and about 0.41% held by the top ten. Source: CD4+ T cells from peripheral blood mononuclear cells, taken in the third trimester of pregnancy. Receptor source: a female donor with multiple sclerosis, enrolled in a pregnancy study.

V usage is TRBV6-1 and J usage is TRBJ1-6; D is possibly TRBD1 (6 bases). The CDR3 consists of 15 residues. Per the germline V gene, CDR1 is MNHNS and CDR2 is SASEGT. The V end lost 1 base, the J end lost 3 bases, and 7 bases lay between the germline ends. DNA of the CDR3: TGTGCCAGCAGTGAAGGACAGGTCTATAATTCACCCCTCCACTTT. Its translation: CASSEGQVYNSPLHF.

The rearrangement uses TRBV30 and TRBJ2-7; D unresolved. Trimming shortened V by 5 bases and J by 0 bases, and 5 bases separated the two germline ends. Per the germline V gene, CDR1 is GTSNPN and CDR2 is SVGIG (reference sequence). This CDR3 comprises 11 residues. The CDR3 sequence: CAWDTSYEQYF. CDR3 in DNA: TGTGCCTGGGACACCTCCTACGAGCAGTACTTC.

The chain combines TRBV4-2 with TRBJ2-1, with D unclear. The length of the CDR3 is 15 residues. Trimming removed 4 bases from V and 0 bases from J, with 10 bases in between. CDR1 and CDR2 (germline): LGHNA, YNFKEQ. CDR3 DNA sequence: TGTGCCAGCAGCCCTTATACGAGCTCCTACAATGAGCAGTTCTTC. Translating gives CASSPYTSSYNEQFF.

The V and J genes are TRBV7-8 and TRBJ2-1, with TRBD2 as a possible D gene (6 bases). The V and J ends lost 5 bases and 6 bases respectively, with 17 bases between them. Looked up from germline, CDR1 is SGHVS and CDR2 is FQNEAQ. The CDR3 loop spans 15 amino acids. DNA of the CDR3: TGTGCCAGCAGCCGGGGACTTAACCCCGCCAATGAGCAGTTCTTC. This sequence encodes CASSRGLNPANEQFF.

The rearrangement uses TRBV29-1 and TRBJ2-4; 8 nucleotides align to TRBD1. The CDR3 contains 11 residues. The V segment lost 6 bases and the J segment 8 bases; nucleotides outside the gene matches: 3. The germline V gene has CDR1 SQVTM and CDR2 ANQGSEA. CDR3 bases: TGCAGCGTAGGACAGGGAGACATTCAGTACTTC. Its translation is CSVGQGDIQYF.

The rearrangement links TRBV30 to TRBJ1-1, with D hard to call. Between the trimmed V and J ends, which lost 6 bases and 3 bases, there was a span of 14 bases. The CDR3 is 13 residues long. Germline assignment: CDR1 GTSNPN and CDR2 SVGIG (reference sequence). This chain's CDR3 is CACETHGDTEAFF. In DNA form, the CDR3 reads TGTGCCTGTGAGACGCACGGGGACACTGAAGCTTTCTTT. Full variable domain (outside the CDR3, taken from reference TRBV30 and TRBJ1-1): SQTIHQWPATLVQPVGSPLSLECTVEGTSNPNLYWYRQAAGRGLQLLFYSVGIGQISSEVPQNLSASRPQDRQFILSSKKLLLSDSGFYLCACETHGDTEAFFGQGTRLTVV.

The rearrangement uses TRBV12-5 and TRBJ1-5; TRBD1 matches at 7 bases. The junction had 5 bases not matched to a gene; V was cut back by 1 base and J by 2 bases. Germline CDR1 reads LGHNT; CDR2 reads FRNRAP. The CDR3 consists of 16 residues. The CDR3 region is CASGLGLGTGNQPQHF. In DNA, the CDR3 is TGTGCTAGTGGTTTGGGCCTTGGGACAGGCAATCAGCCCCAGCATTTT.

The gene calls are TRBV5-6 and TRBJ2-1; D ambiguous. Germline values: CDR1 SGHDT, CDR2 YYEEEE. The V end was cut by 0 bases, the J end by 1 base, with 11 bases between. The CDR3 sequence is 16 residues long. The CDR3 DNA reads as TGTGCCAGCAGCTTGGGACTCCCCCGGTCCTACAATGAGCAGTTCTTC. The encoded protein is CASSLGLPRSYNEQFF.

CDR3 loop: CASEAWGLQFF. The DNA for the CDR3 is TGTGCCAGCGAAGCCTGGGGGCTGCAGTTCTTC. The gene calls are TRBV6-1 and TRBJ2-1, with TRBD1 as a possible D gene (6 bases). CDR3 length equals 11 residues. V gave up 8 bases and J gave up 12 bases, with 14 bases separating them. Germline V gene sequence: CDR1 MNHNS, CDR2 SASEGT.

V usage is TRBV19 and J usage is TRBJ1-4, with D possibly TRBD1 on 6 matching bases. V shed 3 bases and J shed 8 bases, with 10 bases lying between them. The germline V gene encodes CDR1 LNHDA and CDR2 SQIVND (reference sequence). The CDR3 has 13 residues. The CDR3 bases are TGTGCCAGTAGTATCGGGACAACGGAAAAACTGTTTTTT. Protein sequence: CASSIGTTEKLFF.

This sequence joins TRBV5-5 and TRBJ2-1, with D perhaps matching TRBD1 (8 bases). The CDR3 loop spans 19 amino acids. V lost 3 bases and J 2 bases, leaving 24 bases between the germline ends. CDR1 and CDR2 from the germline V gene are SGHKS and YYEKEE (reference sequence). CDR3 loop: CASSWDYSGQGVPYNEQFF. The CDR3 DNA sequence: TGTGCCAGCAGCTGGGACTATAGCGGACAGGGAGTTCCCTACAATGAGCAGTTCTTC.

This clone was seen once. The chain uses TRBV7-9 and TRBJ1-1; D perhaps matches TRBD1 (5 bases). Germline loops: CDR1 SEHNR, CDR2 FQNEAQ (reference sequence). This CDR3 is built from 15 residues. The V end lost 2 bases, the J end lost 3 bases, and 13 bases lay between the germline ends. DNA for the CDR3: TGTGCCAGCAGCTTATCAGGCGCGGGGGACACTGAAGCTTTCTTT. Translating gives CASSLSGAGDTEAFF. Drawing the rest from reference TRBV7-9 and TRBJ1-1, the complete variable domain is DTGVSQNPRHKITKRGQNVTFRCDPISEHNRLYWYRQTLGQGPEFLTYFQNEAQLEKSRLLSDRFSAERPKGSFSTLEIQRTEQGDSAMYLCASSLSGAGDTEAFFGQGTRLTVV.

The chain uses TRBV30 and TRBJ1-2; D possibly corresponds to TRBD1 (6 bases). The CDR3 is made up of 14 amino acids. The germline V and J ends were trimmed by 3 bases and 4 bases, with 15 bases remaining between them. The germline V gene has CDR1 GTSNPN and CDR2 SVGIG (reference sequence). CDR3 amino acids: CAWSGQPSPYGYTF. CDR3 DNA: TGTGCCTGGAGCGGACAGCCCAGCCCCTATGGCTACACCTTC.

The V call is TRBV7-2, the J call TRBJ2-7; D is perhaps TRBD1 (6 bases). Germline V gene lookup returns CDR1 SGHTA and CDR2 FQGNSA. Deletions cut 1 base from V and 4 bases from J, with 14 bases between. CDR3 length equals 15 residues. CDR3 sequence reads: CASSLEAGDLYEQYF. The CDR3 region has the DNA TGTGCCAGCAGCTTAGAGGCAGGGGACCTTTACGAGCAGTACTTC.

V and J are TRBV10-3 and TRBJ2-3; D is ambiguous. V was shortened by 2 bases and J by 3 bases, with 12 bases between the two germline ends. CDR1 is ENHRY and CDR2 is SYGVKD in the germline V gene. The CDR3 covers 15 residues. CDR3 region: CAISEAQLSTDTQYF. The DNA for the CDR3 is TGTGCCATCAGTGAGGCACAGCTTTCAACAGATACGCAGTATTTT.

The rearrangement joins TRBV29-1 to TRBJ2-2; maybe TRBD2 (5 bases). The germline gives CDR1 SQVTM, CDR2 ANQGSEA. Trimming took 7 bases from V and 3 from J, leaving 15 bases between them. The CDR3 consists of 14 residues. The CDR3 nucleotides are TGCAGCGCCCTGGGCGGGTTAGACACCGGGGAGCTGTTTTTT. It yields the protein CSALGGLDTGELFF.

This clone occurred once. V is TRBV7-2 and J is TRBJ2-2; a possible D gene is TRBD1 (5 bases). CDR3 size: 13 residues. The germline CDR1 and CDR2 sequences are SGHTA and FQGNSA. V was clipped by 2 bases and J by 5 bases, with 6 bases between them. CDR3 region: CASSLRTTGELFF. CDR3 DNA sequence: TGTGCCAGCAGCTTACGGACAACCGGGGAGCTGTTTTTT.

This chain joins TRBV6-5 and TRBJ1-2; no firm D call. The CDR3 length is 15 residues. V was clipped by 0 bases and J by 0 bases, with 8 bases between them. CDR1 and CDR2 (germline): MNHEY, SVGAGI. The CDR3 protein is CASSYSAGPNYGYTF. CDR3 sequence (DNA): TGTGCCAGCAGTTACTCGGCGGGCCCTAACTATGGCTACACCTTC.

This clone was counted at least ten times. The chain carries TRBV11-2 and TRBJ2-7, with a tentative D call TRBD2 (6 bases). The CDR3 has 16 amino acids. Trimming stripped 5 bases from V and 3 bases from J, with 20 bases between. The germline V gene encodes CDR1 SGHAT and CDR2 FQNNGV. The CDR3 region has the DNA TGTGCCAGCAGCCCACTAGCTCGGCGTGGTGACTACGAGCAGTACTTC. It codes for CASSPLARRGDYEQYF. The whole variable domain, filled in from reference TRBV11-2 and TRBJ2-7, reads EAGVAQSPRYKIIEKRQSVAFWCNPISGHATLYWYQQILGQGPKLLIQFQNNGVVDDSQLPKDRFSAERLKGVDSTLKIQPAKLEDSAVYLCASSPLARRGDYEQYFGPGTRLTVT.